The entry below gives a single TCR beta chain sequence along with its context. Its matching antigen is unknown. This sample is part of a study of CD8 T cells in ankylosing spondylitis. Study-level findings and limits: Ankylosing spondylitis blood seemed to carry a telltale TCR beta motif made of several highly homologous variants. Existing reports had already noted some motif variants in reactive arthritis synovial fluid and blood.

This CDR3 comprises 16 residues. From germline, CDR1 is MNHNS and CDR2 SASEGT. The V and J ends lost 5 bases and 2 bases, in that order; junction bases with no gene match: 10. TCRdb analysed the 5' RACE reads with MiXCR anew, one entry per CDR3 protein. The sample includes 130,000 to 150,000 distinct CDR3 sequences, more than 7% of them seen just once. The sequencing input was synovial fluid, either unsorted or a sorted T cell fraction (not recorded which). This receptor was taken from a male donor with ankylosing spondylitis. The chain recombines TRBV6-1 with TRBJ2-3; 7 positions match TRBD1. CDR3 in amino acids: CASSMSGRGITDTQYF. The CDR3 DNA reads as TGTGCCAGCAGTATGTCGGGCAGGGGGATCACAGATACGCAGTATTTT.